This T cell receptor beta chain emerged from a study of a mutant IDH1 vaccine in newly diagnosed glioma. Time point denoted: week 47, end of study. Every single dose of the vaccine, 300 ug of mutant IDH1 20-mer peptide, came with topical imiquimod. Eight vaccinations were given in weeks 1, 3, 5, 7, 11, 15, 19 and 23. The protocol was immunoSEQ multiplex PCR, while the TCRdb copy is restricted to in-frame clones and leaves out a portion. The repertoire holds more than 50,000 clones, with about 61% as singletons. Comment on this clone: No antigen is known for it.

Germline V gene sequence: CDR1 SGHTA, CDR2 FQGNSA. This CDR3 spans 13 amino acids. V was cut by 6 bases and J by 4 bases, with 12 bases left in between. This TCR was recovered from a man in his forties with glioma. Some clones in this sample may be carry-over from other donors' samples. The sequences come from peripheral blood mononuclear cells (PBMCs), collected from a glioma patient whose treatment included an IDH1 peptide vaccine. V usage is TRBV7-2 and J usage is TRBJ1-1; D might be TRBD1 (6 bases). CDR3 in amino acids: CASRQGGLTEAFF. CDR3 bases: TGTGCCAGCAGACAGGGCGGCCTCACTGAAGCTTTCTTT.